This entry lists 8 T cell receptor beta chains sequenced from one sample in a study of T cells after yellow fever vaccination. TCRdb called the 5' RACE reads again in MiXCR, with one record for every CDR3 protein. Of under 80,000 distinct CDR3 sequences in the sample, about 7.8% were seen once. Material: CD8+ T cells sorted from PBMCs, obtained 15 days after the yellow fever booster vaccination. Every receptor here comes from a man younger than 40 who received the YFV17D yellow fever vaccine.

V gene TRBV5-4 combines with J gene TRBJ2-3, with D tentatively TRBD1 or TRBD2 (5 bases each). Trimming cost V 3 bases and J 4 bases, with 12 bases left between them. The length of the CDR3 is 14 residues. Germline CDR1 SGHNT, CDR2 YYREEE (reference sequence). CDR3: CASSSGTAADTQYF. The DNA for the CDR3 is TGTGCCAGCAGCTCCGGGACCGCTGCAGATACGCAGTATTTT.

This clonotype was counted ten times or more. The rearrangement links TRBV12-3 or TRBV12-4 to TRBJ1-1; D uncertain. Trimming shortened V by 4 bases and J by 4 bases, and 13 bases separated the two germline ends. This CDR3 is built from 14 residues. This chain's CDR3 is CASSYEERSTEAFF. CDR3 sequence (DNA): TGTGCCAGCAGTTATGAAGAGCGTTCCACTGAAGCTTTCTTT.

In this sample, this clonotype turned up many times. The chain recombines TRBV20-1 with TRBJ2-7; 12 bases map to TRBD2. J was trimmed by 5 bases and V by 4 bases; bases with no gene match: 6. Germline CDR1 is DFQATT and CDR2 is SNEGSKA (reference sequence). The CDR3 has 14 amino acids. The CDR3 region is CSATLAGGPDEQYF. As DNA, the CDR3 is TGCAGTGCTACTCTAGCGGGAGGGCCTGACGAGCAGTACTTC.

This clonotype was recorded many times. J is TRBJ2-4 and V is TRBV7-9; tentatively, D is TRBD1 (5 bases). V lost 5 bases, J lost 2 bases, and 10 bases lay in between. The CDR3 totals 14 residues. Germline CDR1 and CDR2: SEHNR and FQNEAQ (reference sequence). CDR3 DNA sequence: TGTGCCAGCAGCACGACAGAGACCAAAAACATTCAGTACTTC. Translated, it gives CASSTTETKNIQYF.

There are many counts of this clonotype. The V gene is TRBV10-3, the J gene TRBJ1-2; the D is unclear. Germline V gives CDR1 ENHRY, CDR2 SYGVKD. Trimming stripped 3 bases from V and 5 bases from J, with 13 bases between. The CDR3 spans 14 residues. In DNA, the CDR3 is TGTGCCATCAGTGAAACCTGGGGAAGTTATGGCTACACCTTC. Translated, it gives CAISETWGSYGYTF.

This clonotype was counted at least ten times. V and J are TRBV7-6 and TRBJ1-1; no firm D call. V lost 1 base, J lost 1 base, and 7 bases lay in between. In germline, CDR1 is SGHVS, CDR2 FNYEAQ. The CDR3 consists of 14 residues. CDR3 amino acids: CASSLGQSNTEAFF. The CDR3 coding sequence is TGTGCCAGCAGCTTAGGGCAGTCGAACACTGAAGCTTTCTTT.

This clonotype was picked up many times. This chain links TRBV6-2 or TRBV6-3 with TRBJ2-5; 7 bases agree with TRBD2. V was clipped by 8 bases and J by 7 bases; unmatched bases: 7. The CDR3 is made up of 12 amino acids. Germline CDR1 and CDR2: MNHEY and SVGEGT. The CDR3 bases are TGTGCCAGCCTCTCGGGAGGAGGGACCCAGTACTTC. It translates to CASLSGGGTQYF.

Worth noting for this clonotype: Just one base apart from a much larger clone, this may be a read error. The chain links TRBV20-1 to TRBJ2-3, with 9 bases lining up with TRBD1. Germline V gives CDR1 DFQATT, CDR2 SNEGSKA (reference sequence). CDR3 size: 16 residues. CDR3 coding DNA: TGCTGTGCTAGAAAAACAGGGGGCATGGGCACAGATACGCAGTATTTT. It encodes CCARKTGGMGTDTQYF.